The text below deals with one TCR beta chain. The specificity of this receptor is unknown. Base quality data are lacking; no much larger clone is found one base away. This specimen belongs to a study of cytomegalovirus exposure and HLA in healthy donors (dated by TCRdb to the late 2010s). Notes on the research overall: In an earlier analysis of 587 of the donors, 276 Gb of sequence data and 90 million to 120 million unique TCR beta sequences from about 179 million T cells were reported. An earlier analysis of about 600 of the donors used high-throughput TCR beta sequencing to judge whether each TCR beta V gene segment behaved as functional or pseudogenic. In a later analysis, previously published TCR beta repertoires from 600 to 850 donors were re-analyzed and high-resolution HLA genotyping was added so that TCR occurrence patterns could be studied. Roughly 290 gigabases of sequencing data and around 85 million unique TCR sequences made up an early release that covered fewer than 650 HLA-typed donors. A later genetic analysis took genome-wide SNP genotypes for about three fifths of the roughly 700 donors and used that subset as a discovery cohort. About 5 DR-DQ haplotypes were handled as single units for association and clustering, since linkage in the cohort was strong. Rather than drawing on any new phenotypic data, the later analysis identified candidate immune exposures from TCR beta sequences and the way those sequences occurred across donors. Every repertoire in the discovery cohort had been generated on one and the same sequencing platform. Alongside the repertoire data, information on donor age, sex, ethnicity and CMV serostatus was compiled. Across around 400 genotyped donors of the cohort, an average of approximately 220,000 unique TCR beta nucleotide sequences per donor were sequenced, and around 19% of those sequences were non-productive. The aim of the study was to test whether cataloging public T cell receptors could identify signatures of past pathogen exposure. Both class I and class II loci were covered by HLA typing, at four-digit resolution. Along with the approximately 700-subject first cohort, a separate validation cohort of approximately 110 different subjects was used. Among the roughly 430 genotyped donors, approximately 76% belonged to the genetic ancestry cluster associated with self-reported Caucasian donors. The study used immunosequencing to profile the T cell repertoires of 670 or so subjects and linked those repertoires to cytomegalovirus serostatus. To predict cytomegalovirus infection status, the study combined high-throughput TCR immunosequencing, statistical association of individual TCRs with disease status, and machine learning. The number of typed donors differed by locus: about 620-630 for A, B, C, DRB1 and DQB1; 522 for DQA1; about 600 for DPA1; and around 470 for DPB1. Findings and caveats that apply to the study as a whole: In the study, about 150 TCR beta chains were listed as associated with cytomegalovirus. The only immune exposure information available for the cohort was CMV serostatus. The earlier analysis of approximately 560 of the donors excluded some 16 rarely observed V segments, including chromosome 9 orphons, because counts were too low. A later analysis found that HLA-associated TCR beta chains were more clonally expanded and had lower generation probabilities than equally common non-associated chains. A later genetic analysis associated a missense DCLRE1C variant with V-gene and J-gene trimming of TCR beta chains, and an independent cohort replicated the association. Some IMGT-functional V segments, including TRBV6-2 and TRBV6-3, could not be told apart with the 87-base-pair reads, so those segments were excluded. This cohort had only TCR beta chains sequenced, and the lack of alpha or paired-chain data limited which features could be detected. The authors suggested that the approach could potentially be extended to other disease states and immunological phenotypes. Broadly in line with IMGT annotations, most TCR beta V segments showed up in productive rearrangements about 87% or about 30% of the time in an earlier analysis of a few hundred of the donors. While some public TCRs were present in many individuals, most TCR sequences turned up only very rarely across donors. A cluster of highly shared sequence variants was judged likely to be a technical artifact of the sequencing pipeline. Strong co-occurrence of HLA alleles, especially DR and DQ, made assigning TCR associations to individual alleles difficult. The classifier was reported to diagnose cytomegalovirus status with high specificity and sensitivity in both the original and validation cohorts. The presence/absence analyses assumed that sequencing depth was roughly uniform across donors, and that assumption may not be true. A later analysis found that most CMV-associated TCR beta chains appeared HLA-restricted, with HLA associations seemingly driven largely by CMV exposure. In a later analysis, more than 15,000 TCR beta sequences were associated with specific HLA alleles at a false discovery rate of 0.05. Linkage disequilibrium might explain the correlated functional status among segregating V segments, but an unknown experimental factor could not be ruled out. A few of the identified cytomegalovirus-associated TCR beta chains were confirmed in vitro to be specific for cytomegalovirus antigens. Because some donors lacked HLA typing at each locus, the association tests relied only on the typed subset. A later genetic analysis reported fewer N-insertions in productive TCRs among donors in an Asian-associated ancestry cluster than the roughly 620-donor mean. A later analysis found that TCR association rates varied across HLA loci, with DRB1 alleles showing the most associated TCRs and HLA-C alleles the fewest. A further reported finding was that TCR beta sequences accurately predicted the HLA-A and HLA-B alleles for most subjects in the first cohort. According to a later analysis, parvovirus B19, influenza, CMV and Epstein-Barr virus appeared linked to several top co-occurrence clusters.

V drops 5 bases and J drops 4 bases, leaving 14 bases in between. The germline V gene (reference sequence) specifies WNHNN as CDR1 and SYGVQD as CDR2. From cysteine to phenylalanine, the CDR3 is 14 amino acids long. CDR3 DNA only is kept here, 42 bases in frame from base 1. Library construction relied on the immunoSEQ multiplex PCR assay. For the multiplex PCR, a mixture combining 60 forward primers for TCR Vbeta segments and 13 reverse primers for TCR Jbeta segments was used. The CDR3 region of rearranged TCR beta genes was amplified from genomic DNA by a multiplex PCR assay. The Illumina HiSeq System was used to sequence the amplified TCR beta libraries as 87-base-pair reads. Concerning the study's data processing: Across the 700 or so repertoires, a later analysis counted about 81 million unique TCR beta chains, roughly 11 million of which were shared by at least two donors. Raw reads were error-corrected and collapsed into unique sequences with a nearest-neighbor algorithm that merged closely related sequences to remove PCR and sequencing errors. To assign V, D and J gene segments, CDR3 sequences were aligned to IMGT reference sequences. For a sequence to be retained, a match of at least six nucleotides was required to both a V gene segment and a J gene segment. A rearrangement was called productive if the CDR3 had no stop codons and remained in frame with V and J, and every other rearrangement was called non-productive. CDR3 was defined by IMGT convention, running from the second conserved V-encoded cysteine to the conserved J-encoded phenylalanine. Sequences without an unambiguous match to a single V gene segment were excluded from the earlier analysis of approximately 600 of the donors. In an earlier analysis of roughly 600 of the donors, a V segment was called functional when productive rearrangements were above 56.7%, and segregating when the standard deviation between donors exceeded 5%. A statistical classification framework was built to diagnose cytomegalovirus status from the catalog of TCR beta chain sequences. In a later analysis, TCR nucleotide sequences were compared against IMGT/GENE-DB human TR gene sequences so that V and J genes could be assigned. The TCRdist pipeline was used in a later analysis to assign CDR3 sequences and most-parsimonious VDJ recombination scenarios. In a later analysis, each TCR beta chain was defined by its CDR3 amino acid sequence together with its V-gene family, and reads without a unique V-gene family were excluded. In a later analysis, 450 to 600 highly shared, low-generation-probability nucleotide sequences were removed to address suspected cross-contamination and a sequencing artifact. In a later analysis, a clonal expansion index for each public chain was calculated from normalized within-repertoire ranks of inferred template counts. A later analysis computed generation probabilities with a VDJ recombination model fitted to out-of-frame rearrangements, and checked the results against IGoR. In a later analysis, TCR-TCR, TCR-HLA and TCR-CMV co-occurrence was scored with hypergeometric tests, and a repertoire-size bias correction was applied to TCR pairs. To estimate false discovery rates, a later analysis permuted the HLA or CMV assignments 20 times. In a later analysis, co-occurring TCRs were grouped with DBSCAN, and TCRdist sequence similarity was added when clustering was performed within HLA-allele-positive subsets. Repertoires with fewer than 30,000 or more than 120,000 public chains, plus five repertoires with anomalous nucleotide sharing, were excluded from co-occurrence clustering. Not all clones reach the TCRdb copy of this immuneACCESS table, which keeps in-frame sequences only. Checked studies attribute under half of the gap to unresolved V genes and leave the rest unexplained. For V, J and clone size, that table is used; D and trimming come from the DNA. Within this sample are 110,000 or so clones, with roughly two thirds of them counted one time only. Together, the top ten hold about 8.6% of the sample.

The cohort was made up of about 610 healthy bone marrow donors. At the time of sampling, every cohort member was nominally healthy, though immune exposures that went unrecorded were likely present. The donor tested CMV seropositive, placing the donor among the approximately 310 seropositive members of the cohort. Each donor provided a peripheral blood sample, and peripheral blood mononuclear cells were used for TCR beta sequencing. Genomic DNA was extracted from the blood cell samples with the Qiagen DNeasy Blood Extraction Kit. Sequenced sample: PBMCs. This sequence uses TRBV10-1 and TRBJ1-1; no D gene can be assigned with confidence. This TCR was recovered from a young man in good health and CMV-seropositive. The CDR3: CASSPGRASTEAFF. The sequenced DNA: TGCGCCAGCAGTCCTGGGAGGGCGAGCACTGAAGCTTTCTTT.